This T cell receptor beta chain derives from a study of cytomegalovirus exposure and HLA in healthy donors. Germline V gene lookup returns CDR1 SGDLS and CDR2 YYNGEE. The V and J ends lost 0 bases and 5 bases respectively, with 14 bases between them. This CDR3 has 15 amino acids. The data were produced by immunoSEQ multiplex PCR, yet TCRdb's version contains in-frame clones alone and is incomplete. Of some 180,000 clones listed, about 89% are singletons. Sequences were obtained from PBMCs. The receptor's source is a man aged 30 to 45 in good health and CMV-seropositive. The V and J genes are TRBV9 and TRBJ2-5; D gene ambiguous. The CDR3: CASSVEAIGAETQYF. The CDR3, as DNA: TGTGCCAGCAGCGTAGAGGCCATCGGTGCGGAGACCCAGTACTTC.